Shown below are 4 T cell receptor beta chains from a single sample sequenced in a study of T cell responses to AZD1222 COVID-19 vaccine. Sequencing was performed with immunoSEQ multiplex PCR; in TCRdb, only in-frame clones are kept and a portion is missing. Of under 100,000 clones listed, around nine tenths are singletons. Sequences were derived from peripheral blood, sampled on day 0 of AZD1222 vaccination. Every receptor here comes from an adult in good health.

The CDR3 spells CASRGQNTGELFF. CDR3 in DNA: TGTGCCAGCAGAGGTCAGAACACCGGGGAGCTGTTTTTT. The rearrangement uses TRBV5-4 and TRBJ2-2; D not certain. V shed 5 bases and J shed 1 base, with 6 bases lying between them. The CDR3 is made up of 13 amino acids. Germline V gene data show CDR1 as SGHNT and CDR2 as YYREEE (reference sequence).

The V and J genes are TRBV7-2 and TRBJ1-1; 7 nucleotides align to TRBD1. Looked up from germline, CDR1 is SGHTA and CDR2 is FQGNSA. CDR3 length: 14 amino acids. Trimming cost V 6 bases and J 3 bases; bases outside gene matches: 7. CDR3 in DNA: TGTGCCAGCAGGCGAGGGGGCTTGGACACTGAAGCTTTCTTT. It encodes CASRRGGLDTEAFF.

CDR3 protein: CASSHRQFGNTIYF. The CDR3, as DNA: TGCGCCAGCAGCCATCGGCAGTTTGGAAACACCATATATTTT. The chain uses TRBV4-3 and TRBJ1-3; no definite D call. CDR3 length equals 14 residues. In germline, CDR1 is LGHNA, CDR2 YSLEER. The V end lost 3 bases, the J end lost 3 bases, and 9 bases lay between the germline ends.

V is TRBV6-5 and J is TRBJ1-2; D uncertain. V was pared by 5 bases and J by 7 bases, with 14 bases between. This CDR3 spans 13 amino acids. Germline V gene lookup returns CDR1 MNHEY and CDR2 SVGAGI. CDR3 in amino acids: CASSTIRYSGYTF. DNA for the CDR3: TGTGCCAGCAGTACCATCCGTTATTCTGGCTACACCTTC.